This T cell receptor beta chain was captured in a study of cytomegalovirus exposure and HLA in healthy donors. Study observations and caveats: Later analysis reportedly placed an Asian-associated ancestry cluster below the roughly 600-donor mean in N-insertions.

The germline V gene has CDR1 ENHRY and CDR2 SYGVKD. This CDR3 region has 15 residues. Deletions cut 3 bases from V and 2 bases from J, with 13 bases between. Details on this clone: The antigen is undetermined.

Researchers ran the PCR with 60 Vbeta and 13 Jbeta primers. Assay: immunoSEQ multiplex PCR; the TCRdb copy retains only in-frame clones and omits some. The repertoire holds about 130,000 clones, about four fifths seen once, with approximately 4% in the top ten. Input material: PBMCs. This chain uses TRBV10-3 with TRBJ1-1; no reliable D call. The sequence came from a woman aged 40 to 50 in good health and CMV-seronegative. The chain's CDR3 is CAISESLGVNTEAFF. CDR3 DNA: TGTGCCATCAGTGAAAGTCTGGGAGTAAACACTGAAGCTTTCTTT.